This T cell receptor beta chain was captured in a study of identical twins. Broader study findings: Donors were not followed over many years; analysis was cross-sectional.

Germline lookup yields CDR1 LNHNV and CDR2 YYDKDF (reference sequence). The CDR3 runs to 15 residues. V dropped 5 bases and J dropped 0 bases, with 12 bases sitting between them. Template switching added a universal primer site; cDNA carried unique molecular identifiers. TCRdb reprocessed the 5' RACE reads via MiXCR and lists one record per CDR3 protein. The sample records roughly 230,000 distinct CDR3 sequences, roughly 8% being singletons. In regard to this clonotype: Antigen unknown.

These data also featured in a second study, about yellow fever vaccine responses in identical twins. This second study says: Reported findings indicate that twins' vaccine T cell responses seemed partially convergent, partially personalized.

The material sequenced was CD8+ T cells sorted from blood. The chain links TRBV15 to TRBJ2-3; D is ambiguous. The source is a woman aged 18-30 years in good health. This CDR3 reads CATSPVGHSTDTQYF. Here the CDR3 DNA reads TGTGCCACCAGCCCCGTAGGGCATAGCACAGATACGCAGTATTTT.